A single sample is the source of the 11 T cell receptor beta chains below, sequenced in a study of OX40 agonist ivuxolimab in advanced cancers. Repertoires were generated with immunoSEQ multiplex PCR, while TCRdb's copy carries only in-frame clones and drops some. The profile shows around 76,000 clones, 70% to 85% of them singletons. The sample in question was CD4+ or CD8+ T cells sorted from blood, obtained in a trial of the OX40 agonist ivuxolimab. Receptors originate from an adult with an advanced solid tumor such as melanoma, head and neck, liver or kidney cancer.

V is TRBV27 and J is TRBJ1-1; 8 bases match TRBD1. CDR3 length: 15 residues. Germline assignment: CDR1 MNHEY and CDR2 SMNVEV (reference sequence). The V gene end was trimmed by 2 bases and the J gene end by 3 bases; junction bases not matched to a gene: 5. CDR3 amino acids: CASSLEGQGYTEAFF. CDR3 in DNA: TGTGCCAGCAGTTTAGAAGGACAGGGATACACTGAAGCTTTCTTT.

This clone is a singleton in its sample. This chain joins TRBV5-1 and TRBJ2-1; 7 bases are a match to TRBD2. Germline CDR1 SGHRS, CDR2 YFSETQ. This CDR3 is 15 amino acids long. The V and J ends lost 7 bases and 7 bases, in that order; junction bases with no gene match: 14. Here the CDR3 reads CASASLTGGVNEQFF. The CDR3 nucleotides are TGCGCCAGCGCCTCTCTAACGGGGGGAGTGAATGAGCAGTTCTTC.

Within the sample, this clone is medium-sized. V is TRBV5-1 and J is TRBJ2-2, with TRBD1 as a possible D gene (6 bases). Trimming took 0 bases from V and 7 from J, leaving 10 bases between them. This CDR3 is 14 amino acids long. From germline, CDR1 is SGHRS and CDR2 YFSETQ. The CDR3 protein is CASSLGQDYGELFF. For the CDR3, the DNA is TGCGCCAGCAGCTTGGGACAGGATTACGGGGAGCTGTTTTTT.

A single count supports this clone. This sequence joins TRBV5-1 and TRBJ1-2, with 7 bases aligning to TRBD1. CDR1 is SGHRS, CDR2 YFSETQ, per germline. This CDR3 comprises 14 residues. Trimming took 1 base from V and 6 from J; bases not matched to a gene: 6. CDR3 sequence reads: CASSLYRGADGYTF. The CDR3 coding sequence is TGCGCCAGCAGCTTGTACAGGGGTGCCGATGGCTACACCTTC.

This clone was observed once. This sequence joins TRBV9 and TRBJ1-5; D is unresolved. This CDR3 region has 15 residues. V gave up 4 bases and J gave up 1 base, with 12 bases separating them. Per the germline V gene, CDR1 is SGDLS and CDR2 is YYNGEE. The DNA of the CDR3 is TGTGCCAGCAGCTTAGGGCCGACGAGCAATCAGCCCCAGCATTTT. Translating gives CASSLGPTSNQPQHF.

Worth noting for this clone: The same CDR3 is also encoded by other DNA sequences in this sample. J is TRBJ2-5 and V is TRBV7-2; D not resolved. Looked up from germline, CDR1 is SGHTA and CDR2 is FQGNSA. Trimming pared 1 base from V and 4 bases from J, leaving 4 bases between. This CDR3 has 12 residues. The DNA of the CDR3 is TGTGCCAGCAGCTTAGACCGAGAGACCCAGTACTTC. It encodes CASSLDRETQYF.

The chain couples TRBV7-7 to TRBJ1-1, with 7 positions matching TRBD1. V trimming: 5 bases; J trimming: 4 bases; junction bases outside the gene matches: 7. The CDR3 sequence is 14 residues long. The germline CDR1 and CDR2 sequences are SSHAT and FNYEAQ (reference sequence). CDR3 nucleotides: TGTGCCAGCAGCGCCACAGGGGTAGGCACTGAAGCTTTCTTT. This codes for CASSATGVGTEAFF.

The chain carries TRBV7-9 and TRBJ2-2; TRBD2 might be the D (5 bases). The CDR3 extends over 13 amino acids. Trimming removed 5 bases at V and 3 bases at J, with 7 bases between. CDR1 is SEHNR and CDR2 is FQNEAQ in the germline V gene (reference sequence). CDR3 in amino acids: CASSHGDTGELFF. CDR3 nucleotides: TGTGCCAGCAGCCACGGGGACACCGGGGAGCTGTTTTTT.

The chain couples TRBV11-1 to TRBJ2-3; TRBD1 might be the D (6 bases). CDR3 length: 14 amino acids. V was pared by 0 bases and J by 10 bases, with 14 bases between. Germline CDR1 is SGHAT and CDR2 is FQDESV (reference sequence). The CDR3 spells CASSLAEQGWSQYF. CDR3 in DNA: TGTGCCAGCAGCTTAGCCGAACAGGGATGGTCGCAGTATTTT. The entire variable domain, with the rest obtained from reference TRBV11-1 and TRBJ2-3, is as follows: EAEVAQSPRYKITEKSQAVAFWCDPISGHATLYWYRQILGQGPELLVQFQDESVVDDSQLPKDRFSAERLKGVDSTLKIQPAELGDSAMYLCASSLAEQGWSQYFGPGTRLTVL.

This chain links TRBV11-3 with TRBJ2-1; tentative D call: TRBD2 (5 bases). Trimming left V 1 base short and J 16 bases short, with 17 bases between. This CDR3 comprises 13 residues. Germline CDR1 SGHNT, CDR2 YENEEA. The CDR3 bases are TGTGCCAGCAGCTTAGCCCAGGAGCGGCAGGTTTTCTTC. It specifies CASSLAQERQVFF.

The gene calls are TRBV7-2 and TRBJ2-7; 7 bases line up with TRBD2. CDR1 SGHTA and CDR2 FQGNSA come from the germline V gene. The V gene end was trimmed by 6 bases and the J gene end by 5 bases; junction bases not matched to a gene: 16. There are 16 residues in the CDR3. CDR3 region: CASRVGRGSPFNEQYF. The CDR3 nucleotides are TGTGCCAGCAGGGTAGGGAGGGGAAGCCCGTTTAACGAGCAGTACTTC. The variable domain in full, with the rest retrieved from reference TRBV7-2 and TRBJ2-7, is GAGVSQSPSNKVTEKGKDVELRCDPISGHTALYWYRQSLGQGLEFLIYFQGNSAPDKSGLPSDRFSAERTGGSVSTLTIQRTQQEDSAVYLCASRVGRGSPFNEQYFGPGTRLTVT.